Below, 32 T cell receptor beta chains from the same sample are listed, as sequenced in a study of OX40 agonist ivuxolimab in advanced cancers. Data came from immunoSEQ multiplex PCR; TCRdb stores just in-frame clones and leaves some out. The sample lists about 28,000 clones, roughly 84% occurring once. The material sequenced was CD4+ or CD8+ T cells sorted from blood, taken in a trial of the OX40 agonist ivuxolimab. These receptors were obtained from an adult with an advanced solid tumor such as melanoma, head and neck, liver or kidney cancer.

The chain recombines TRBV6-5 with TRBJ2-1, with D hard to call. The CDR3 is made up of 14 amino acids. The V end lost 0 bases, the J end lost 3 bases, and 6 bases lay between the germline ends. Looked up from germline, CDR1 is MNHEY and CDR2 is SVGAGI. As DNA, the CDR3 is TGTGCCAGCAGTTACTCGGGCGGCTACAATGAGCAGTTCTTC. As protein: CASSYSGGYNEQFF.

This rearrangement joins TRBV7-8 to TRBJ2-2; no firm D call. The germline V and J ends were trimmed by 3 bases and 0 bases, with 8 bases remaining between them. Germline CDR1 reads SGHVS; CDR2 reads FQNEAQ. This CDR3 contains 15 residues. In DNA form, the CDR3 reads TGTGCCAGCAGCTTTCCGCAAACGAACACCGGGGAGCTGTTTTTT. It encodes CASSFPQTNTGELFF. The entire variable domain, with the rest obtained from reference TRBV7-8 and TRBJ2-2, is as follows: GAGVSQSPRYKVAKRGQDVALRCDPISGHVSLFWYQQALGQGPEFLTYFQNEAQLDKSGLPSDRFFAERPEGSVSTLKIQRTQQEDSAVYLCASSFPQTNTGELFFGEGSRLTVL.

The genes are TRBV5-4 and TRBJ2-7, with 13 positions matching TRBD2. Germline CDR1 is SGHNT and CDR2 is YYREEE (reference sequence). Germline trimming cut 4 bases from V and 5 bases from J; bases unmatched to any gene: 3. The CDR3 is 14 residues long. The CDR3 DNA reads TGTGCCAGCAGCGGGACTAGCGGGATAGACGAGCAGTACTTC. Its translation: CASSGTSGIDEQYF.

The chain links TRBV27 to TRBJ2-5, with D perhaps matching TRBD1 (6 bases). V was trimmed by 2 bases and J by 4 bases, leaving 8 bases between them. Germline V gene data show CDR1 as MNHEY and CDR2 as SMNVEV (reference sequence). This CDR3 contains 13 residues. DNA for the CDR3: TGTGCCAGCAGTTTAGGGGGCACAGAGACCCAGTACTTC. Amino acids: CASSLGGTETQYF.

V gene TRBV7-6 combines with J gene TRBJ2-2, with TRBD1 matching over 8 bases. Germline CDR1 is SGHVS and CDR2 is FNYEAQ. Trimming took 5 bases from V and 7 from J; bases not matched to a gene: 9. CDR3 length: 15 amino acids. The CDR3 nucleotides read TGTGCCAGCAGCGATAGGACAGGGAGTAGCGGGGAGCTGTTTTTT. It translates to CASSDRTGSSGELFF.

The chain carries TRBV28 and TRBJ1-1; D might be TRBD1 (6 bases). Germline values: CDR1 MDHEN, CDR2 SYDVKM. Trimming cost V 6 bases and J 0 bases, with 11 bases left between them. The CDR3 sequence is 14 residues long. The CDR3 here is CASSLGGLNTEAFF. Written as DNA, the CDR3 is TGTGCCAGCAGCTTGGGGGGGCTGAACACTGAAGCTTTCTTT. The full variable domain, its missing parts supplied by reference TRBV28 and TRBJ1-1, is DVKVTQSSRYLVKRTGEKVFLECVQDMDHENMFWYRQDPGLGLRLIYFSYDVKMKEKGDIPEGYSVSREKKERFSLILESASTNQTSMYLCASSLGGLNTEAFFGQGTRLTVV.

The chain has TRBV28 and TRBJ1-2, with D unclear. Deletions cut 6 bases from V and 4 bases from J, with 15 bases between. The CDR3 is made up of 14 amino acids. Germline loops: CDR1 MDHEN, CDR2 SYDVKM. This CDR3 is CASRTGVLTYGYTF. CDR3 bases: TGTGCCAGCAGGACTGGGGTGTTAACCTATGGCTACACCTTC.

This clone was seen a handful of times. The J gene is TRBJ2-7, the V gene TRBV9, with D perhaps assigned TRBD1 or TRBD2 (5 bases each). Trimming removed 3 bases at V and 7 bases at J, with 17 bases between. Germline values: CDR1 SGDLS, CDR2 YYNGEE. The CDR3 length is 14 residues. CDR3: CASSAISGWGEQYF. Written as DNA, the CDR3 is TGTGCCAGCAGCGCCATCTCCGGCTGGGGGGAGCAGTACTTC.

This clone was found once. V and J are TRBV4-1 and TRBJ1-1; the D is unclear. CDR1 and CDR2 from the germline V gene are MGHRA and YSYEKL. This CDR3 is built from 12 residues. Trimming took off 3 bases at V and 3 bases at J, with 5 bases between the two ends. CDR3 region: CASSQQDTEAFF. CDR3 nucleotide sequence: TGCGCCAGCAGCCAGCAGGACACTGAAGCTTTCTTT.

The chain recombines TRBV4-1 with TRBJ2-7; the D gene is possibly TRBD1 (7 bases). The CDR3 sequence is 12 residues long. The germline V and J ends were trimmed by 3 bases and 7 bases, with 10 bases remaining between them. CDR1 is MGHRA and CDR2 is YSYEKL in the germline V gene. The chain's CDR3 is CASSHPGGEQYF. In nucleotides, the CDR3 is TGCGCCAGCAGCCACCCAGGGGGGGAGCAGTACTTC.

This clone was detected only a few times. The V call is TRBV2, the J call TRBJ1-5; no reliable D call. Germline CDR1 is SNHLY and CDR2 is FYNNEI. There are 13 residues in the CDR3. V gave up 11 bases and J gave up 2 bases, with 13 bases separating them. The CDR3 sequence is CASDGERNQPQHF. In nucleotides, the CDR3 is TGTGCCTCGGATGGGGAGCGCAATCAGCCCCAGCATTTT.

The rearrangement uses TRBV5-1 and TRBJ2-7, with 7 bases matching TRBD1. Germline CDR1 reads SGHRS; CDR2 reads YFSETQ. Trimming took 3 bases from V and 3 from J; bases not matched to a gene: 6. The CDR3 totals 14 residues. The CDR3 nucleotides read TGCGCCAGCAGCTCAGACAGGGACAACTACGAGCAGTACTTC. Amino acid sequence: CASSSDRDNYEQYF.

This chain joins TRBV11-2 and TRBJ2-7; D is unresolved. The CDR3 covers 15 residues. Germline V gene data show CDR1 as SGHAT and CDR2 as FQNNGV. Trimming pared 0 bases from V and 0 bases from J, leaving 9 bases between. CDR3 region: CASSLEFPASYEQYF. CDR3 DNA sequence: TGTGCCAGCAGCTTAGAGTTTCCGGCCTCCTACGAGCAGTACTTC. The variable domain in full, with the rest retrieved from reference TRBV11-2 and TRBJ2-7, is EAGVAQSPRYKIIEKRQSVAFWCNPISGHATLYWYQQILGQGPKLLIQFQNNGVVDDSQLPKDRFSAERLKGVDSTLKIQPAKLEDSAVYLCASSLEFPASYEQYFGPGTRLTVT.

The V and J genes are TRBV7-6 and TRBJ2-2, with 8 bases that match TRBD1. Per the germline V gene, CDR1 is SGHVS and CDR2 is FNYEAQ. With V trimmed by 5 bases and J by 5 bases, 7 bases remained unmatched. This CDR3 comprises 15 residues. The CDR3, as DNA: TGTGCCAGCAGCACGCGGACAGGGAAGACCGGGGAGCTGTTTTTT. It translates to CASSTRTGKTGELFF.

V and J are TRBV6-1 and TRBJ2-7, with D maybe TRBD2 (6 bases). The CDR3 runs to 16 residues. Trimming removed 0 bases at V and 1 base at J, with 13 bases between. Germline V gives CDR1 MNHNS, CDR2 SASEGT. CDR3 loop: CASSEALRGASYEQYF. DNA for the CDR3: TGTGCCAGCAGTGAAGCTCTGCGGGGTGCTTCCTACGAGCAGTACTTC.

The rearrangement links TRBV7-9 to TRBJ2-1; 10 bases fit TRBD2. This CDR3 is built from 15 residues. Trimming cost V 4 bases and J 8 bases; bases outside gene matches: 8. Looked up from germline, CDR1 is SEHNR and CDR2 is FQNEAQ (reference sequence). The CDR3 DNA sequence: TGTGCCAGCAGCTCGAGGCTAGCGGGAGTAGATGAGCAGTTCTTC. Residues: CASSSRLAGVDEQFF.

The chain carries TRBV14 and TRBJ2-5, with D perhaps given as TRBD1 or TRBD2 (5 bases each). Germline CDR1 and CDR2: SGHDN and FVKESK. V lost 5 bases and J 4 bases, leaving 11 bases between the germline ends. The CDR3 contains 13 residues. The CDR3 DNA sequence: TGTGCCAGCAGCATCTGGGGGAGAGAGACCCAGTACTTC. This translates into CASSIWGRETQYF.

The chain links TRBV11-2 to TRBJ2-7, with 9 nucleotides matching TRBD2. This CDR3 comprises 19 residues. Trimming took 2 bases from V and 5 from J; bases not matched to a gene: 19. The germline V gene encodes CDR1 SGHAT and CDR2 FQNNGV. CDR3 DNA: TGTGCCAGCAGCTTATTCCTATACCCCCTAGCGGGAAGGGGCAACGAGCAGTACTTC. It codes for CASSLFLYPLAGRGNEQYF.

The V gene is TRBV9, the J gene TRBJ2-3; 8 bases fit TRBD2. The germline gives CDR1 SGDLS, CDR2 YYNGEE. The CDR3 is made up of 12 amino acids. V shed 3 bases, J shed 14 bases, and the junction held 8 bases outside the gene matches. The CDR3 loop is CASSASGGPMYF. In DNA form, the CDR3 reads TGTGCCAGCAGCGCCTCGGGAGGGCCAATGTATTTT. The variable domain in full, completed from reference TRBV9 and TRBJ2-3, reads DSGVTQTPKHLITATGQRVTLRCSPRSGDLSVYWYQQSLDQGLQFLIQYYNGEERAKGNILERFSAQQFPDLHSELNLSSLELGDSALYFCASSASGGPMYFGPGTRLTVL.

This clone is categorized as medium-sized (0.01 to 0.1%). This chain connects TRBV4-1 to TRBJ1-2; D gene ambiguous. The length of the CDR3 is 16 residues. Germline V lookup: CDR1 MGHRA, CDR2 YSYEKL. The V and J ends lost 1 base and 8 bases respectively, with 20 bases between them. CDR3 region: CASSQALRETTPGYTF. The CDR3 DNA reads TGCGCCAGCAGCCAAGCCTTAAGGGAAACCACACCCGGCTACACCTTC.

The chain combines TRBV15 with TRBJ1-4, with D perhaps matching TRBD1 (5 bases). From germline, CDR1 is LNHNV and CDR2 YYDKDF (reference sequence). The CDR3 covers 15 residues. The V end was cut by 3 bases, the J end by 8 bases, with 16 bases between. CDR3 DNA: TGTGCCACCAGCAGTTCGGACAACCACCTCGAAAAACTGTTTTTT. This gives the protein CATSSSDNHLEKLFF.

CDR3 sequence (DNA): TGCGCCAGCGGGGACAATTACGAGCAGTACTTC. Amino acid sequence: CASGDNYEQYF. V gene TRBV5-1 combines with J gene TRBJ2-7, with a tentative D call TRBD1 (6 bases). The ends were cut back, 7 bases at V and 4 bases at J, with 9 bases in the middle. CDR1 SGHRS and CDR2 YFSETQ come from the germline V gene. There are 11 residues in the CDR3.

This chain uses TRBV7-3 with TRBJ1-1; TRBD1 is a possible D gene (5 bases). V lost 4 bases and J 2 bases, leaving 8 bases between the germline ends. CDR3 length equals 13 residues. The germline gives CDR1 SGHTA, CDR2 FQGTGA. Here the CDR3 reads CASSYTGNTEAFF. DNA of the CDR3: TGTGCCAGCAGCTATACAGGTAACACTGAAGCTTTCTTT.

Turning to this clone: The same CDR3 is also encoded by other DNA sequences in this sample. The gene calls are TRBV11-2 and TRBJ2-7, with D possibly TRBD1 on 5 matching bases. Germline V gene lookup returns CDR1 SGHAT and CDR2 FQNNGV. V lost 1 base to trimming and J lost 2 bases, with 6 bases between them. This CDR3 comprises 13 residues. CDR3 amino acids: CASSLGQTYEQYF. CDR3 nucleotides: TGTGCCAGCAGCTTAGGACAGACCTACGAGCAGTACTTC.

The V gene is TRBV6-4, the J gene TRBJ1-5; 7 nucleotides line up with TRBD1. V lost 2 bases, J lost 0 bases, and 4 bases stayed unmatched. CDR3 length: 16 amino acids. Germline lookup yields CDR1 MRHNA and CDR2 SNTAGT. CDR3 amino acids: CASSDNRGHSNQPQHF. CDR3 in DNA: TGTGCCAGCAGTGACAACAGGGGACATAGCAATCAGCCCCAGCATTTT.

This chain joins TRBV5-1 and TRBJ2-2; no clear D gene. Germline V gives CDR1 SGHRS, CDR2 YFSETQ. The CDR3 is 14 amino acids. Deletions cut 0 bases from V and 4 bases from J, with 7 bases between. CDR3 coding DNA: TGCGCCAGCAGCTTGGTTGACGGCACCGGGGAGCTGTTTTTT. Protein: CASSLVDGTGELFF.

This clone is a singleton in its sample. The rearrangement uses TRBV7-9 and TRBJ2-6; no clear D. Looked up from germline, CDR1 is SEHNR and CDR2 is FQNEAQ (reference sequence). This CDR3 contains 15 residues. Trimming removed 1 base at V and 0 bases at J, with 4 bases between. The CDR3 bases are TGTGCCAGCAGCTTAGTGACCTCTGGGGCCAACGTCCTGACTTTC. It yields the protein CASSLVTSGANVLTF. The full variable domain, in which reference TRBV7-9 and TRBJ2-6 provide the parts outside the CDR3, is DTGVSQNPRHKITKRGQNVTFRCDPISEHNRLYWYRQTLGQGPEFLTYFQNEAQLEKSRLLSDRFSAERPKGSFSTLEIQRTEQGDSAMYLCASSLVTSGANVLTFGAGSRLTVL.

V usage is TRBV6-5 and J usage is TRBJ1-4, with no clear D. CDR1 and CDR2 (germline): MNHEY, SVGAGI. Trimming removed 4 bases from V and 7 bases from J, with 7 bases in between. The CDR3 is made up of 12 amino acids. Here the CDR3 DNA reads TGTGCCAGCAGTTTACTGGGTGAAAAACTGTTTTTT. As protein: CASSLLGEKLFF.

This chain uses TRBV27 with TRBJ2-5, with D perhaps TRBD1 or TRBD2 (5 bases each). Per the germline V gene, CDR1 is MNHEY and CDR2 is SMNVEV (reference sequence). V dropped 3 bases and J dropped 9 bases, with 14 bases sitting between them. The CDR3 is 13 amino acids. The CDR3 DNA reads as TGTGCCAGCAGTTTTGTAGGGACGCAGGCCCAGTACTTC. As protein: CASSFVGTQAQYF.

This sequence joins TRBV6-5 and TRBJ2-7; 7 nucleotides match TRBD1. CDR1 is MNHEY, CDR2 SVGAGI, per germline. V lost 0 bases and J lost 3; bases outside the gene matches: 2. The length of the CDR3 is 14 residues. The CDR3 spells CASSYSWDSYEQYF. CDR3 DNA sequence: TGTGCCAGCAGTTACTCTTGGGACAGCTACGAGCAGTACTTC.

This chain joins TRBV7-8 and TRBJ2-3, with D uncertain. CDR1 and CDR2 from the germline V gene are SGHVS and FQNEAQ. With 1 base removed from V and 6 bases from J, the gap between germline ends came to 14 bases. The CDR3 runs 15 residues. For the CDR3, the DNA is TGTGCCAGCAGCTTAGTAGGGATCCTCCGTGATACGCAGTATTTT. Translating gives CASSLVGILRDTQYF.

V is TRBV5-6 and J is TRBJ2-5; D is perhaps TRBD2 (6 bases). CDR1 is SGHDT, CDR2 YYEEEE, per germline. The ends were cut back, 0 bases at V and 2 bases at J, with 17 bases in the middle. The CDR3 sequence is 17 residues long. The CDR3 loop is CASSLEGWRGPQETQYF. Written as DNA, the CDR3 is TGTGCCAGCAGCTTGGAAGGGTGGCGGGGACCGCAAGAGACCCAGTACTTC.